Listed here is a single T cell receptor (beta chain). This receptor's antigen is unknown. Base qualities are not at hand, and no much larger clone is one base apart. The record originates from a study of T cell repertoires in cytomegalovirus infection (dated by TCRdb to the late 2010s). The study in broad terms: The peptide stimulations were aimed at well-studied HLA-B-restricted epitopes as well as recently identified HLA-C-restricted CMV epitopes, whose presentation resists viral immunomodulation. Because public TCR beta signatures pointed to carriage of CMV infection together with the matching HLA type, the HLA type of each donor mattered for the analysis. Study-level results and caveats: The ex vivo response was dominated by HLA-C-restricted CMV-specific TCR beta clonotypes, and the single most frequent clonotype in two of eight donors was supplied by these HLA-C-restricted clonotypes. In both this cohort and an independent roughly 330-donor cohort, the cumulative frequency of public TCR beta family members distinguished carriers of CMV infection plus the relevant HLA type.

The sequencer was an Illumina HiSeq 1500. TCRdb passed the public sequencing reads through fastp at Q25 and MiXCR, retaining productive beta sequences. CDR3 protein duplicates are merged, each entry listing the most common genes and DNA. A total of about 400,000 distinct CDR3 sequences appear in this sample, around a third of them only once. The ten largest clones add up to about 13% of the sample. In light of the paper, this sample's treatment or condition label describes: in vitro stimulation with specific CMV peptide epitopes to enrich CMV-specific T cells. CDR1 is given as SGHRS and CDR2 as YFSETQ, both from the germline V gene. From cysteine to phenylalanine, the CDR3 is 16 amino acids long. The sequence is cut down to CDR3 DNA, 48 bases in frame from base 1. Trimming leaves V shorter by 4 bases and J shorter by 1 base, with the junction holding 6 bases beyond the gene matches.

The sequences come from cultured PBMCs, collected from culture after CMV antigen stimulation. The chain is encoded by TRBV5-1 joined to TRBJ2-2; 8 central nucleotides agree with TRBD1. The receptor was derived from a human donor in good health (CMV status not recorded). Some clones in this sample may be carry-over from other donors' samples. Read as DNA, the sequence is TGCGCCAGCAGCACACAACAGGGGGTGAACACCGGGGAGCTGTTTTTT. Translated, it gives CASSTQQGVNTGELFF.